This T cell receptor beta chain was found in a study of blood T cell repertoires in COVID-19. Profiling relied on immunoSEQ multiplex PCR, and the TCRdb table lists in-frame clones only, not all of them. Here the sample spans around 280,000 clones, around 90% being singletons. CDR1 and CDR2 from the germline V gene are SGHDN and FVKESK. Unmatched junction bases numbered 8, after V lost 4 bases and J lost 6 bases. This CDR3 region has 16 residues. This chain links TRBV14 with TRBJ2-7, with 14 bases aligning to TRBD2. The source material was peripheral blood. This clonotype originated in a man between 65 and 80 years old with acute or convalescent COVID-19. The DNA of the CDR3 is TGTGCCAGCAGCCGAGACCCGGGACTAGCGGGAGTCGAGCAGTACTTC. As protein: CASSRDPGLAGVEQYF. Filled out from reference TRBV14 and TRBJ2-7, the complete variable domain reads EAGVTQFPSHSVIEKGQTVTLRCDPISGHDNLYWYRRVMGKEIKFLLHFVKESKQDESGMPNNRFLAERTGGTYSTLKVQPAELEDSGVYFCASSRDPGLAGVEQYFGPGTRLTVT.